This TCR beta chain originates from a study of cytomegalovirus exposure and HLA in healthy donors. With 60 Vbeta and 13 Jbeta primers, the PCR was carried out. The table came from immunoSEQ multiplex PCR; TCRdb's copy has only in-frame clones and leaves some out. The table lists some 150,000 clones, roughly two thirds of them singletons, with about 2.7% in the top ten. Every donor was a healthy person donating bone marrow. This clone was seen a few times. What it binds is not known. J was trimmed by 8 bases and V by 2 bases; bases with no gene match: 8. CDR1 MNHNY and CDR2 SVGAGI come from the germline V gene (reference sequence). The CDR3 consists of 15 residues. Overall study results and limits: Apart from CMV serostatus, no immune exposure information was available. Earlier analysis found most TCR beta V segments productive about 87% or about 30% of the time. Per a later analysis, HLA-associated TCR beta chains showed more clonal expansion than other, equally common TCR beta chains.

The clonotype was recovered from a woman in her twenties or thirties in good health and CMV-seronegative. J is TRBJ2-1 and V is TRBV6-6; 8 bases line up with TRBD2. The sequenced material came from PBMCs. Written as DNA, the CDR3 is TGTGCCAGCAGTTACGTGTCGGGAGGGAAGTATGAGCAGTTCTTC. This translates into CASSYVSGGKYEQFF.